The 22 T cell receptor beta chains reported below all come from one sample, sequenced in a study of glioma-infiltrating T cells after dendritic cell vaccination. The assay was immunoSEQ multiplex PCR, and TCRdb's table has in-frame clones only and misses some. The table has around 58,000 clones, roughly four fifths seen once; the top ten hold more than 8%. The source was blood, collected before dendritic cell vaccination. These receptors were obtained from a human donor with glioblastoma.

The chain joins TRBV14 to TRBJ1-1; D is undetermined. This CDR3 has 15 amino acids. Trimming shortened V by 3 bases and J by 0 bases, and 11 bases separated the two germline ends. Germline lookup yields CDR1 SGHDN and CDR2 FVKESK. The CDR3 region is CASSQSIHLNTEAFF. In nucleotides, the CDR3 is TGTGCCAGCAGCCAGAGTATTCACCTGAACACTGAAGCTTTCTTT.

The chain uses TRBV5-1 and TRBJ2-5; possibly TRBD2 for D (5 bases). V lost 0 bases, J lost 3 bases, and 9 bases lay in between. Per germline, CDR1 SGHRS and CDR2 YFSETQ. This CDR3 has 14 residues. In DNA form, the CDR3 reads TGCGCCAGCAGCTTGGACCGGACTGAAGAGACCCAGTACTTC. Protein product: CASSLDRTEETQYF.

This clone was recorded a few times. The V call is TRBV18, the J call TRBJ1-3, with 7 bases matching TRBD1. The V gene's germline CDR1 is KGHSH and CDR2 LQKENI. This CDR3 comprises 13 residues. After removal of 4 bases from V and 8 bases from J, the junction contained 5 bases not matched to a gene. This CDR3 reads CASSLRQGDTIYF. CDR3 DNA sequence: TGTGCCAGCTCACTACGCCAGGGGGACACCATATATTTT.

This clone was found once. The chain is built from TRBV5-8 and TRBJ1-2; D not resolved. The V and J ends lost 0 bases and 4 bases respectively, with 7 bases between them. Germline V gene sequence: CDR1 SGHTS, CDR2 YDEGEE. The CDR3 runs 13 residues. The CDR3 bases are TGTGCCAGCAGCTTGGAATGGCTCTATGGCTACACCTTC. Protein product: CASSLEWLYGYTF.

The chain carries TRBV5-1 and TRBJ2-5; D is perhaps TRBD1 (5 bases). Germline V gene sequence: CDR1 SGHRS, CDR2 YFSETQ. V shed 4 bases and J shed 4 bases, with 14 bases lying between them. This CDR3 contains 14 residues. DNA for the CDR3: TGCGCCAGCAGCATTGAAGGGGCTCTAGAGACCCAGTACTTC. Encoded protein: CASSIEGALETQYF. Full variable domain (remainder filled in from reference TRBV5-1 and TRBJ2-5): KAGVTQTPRYLIKTRGQQVTLSCSPISGHRSVSWYQQTPGQGLQFLFEYFSETQRNKGNFPGRFSGRQFSNSRSEMNVSTLELGDSALYLCASSIEGALETQYFGPGTRLLVL.

This clone was recorded only once. The V and J genes are TRBV27 and TRBJ2-5, with D possibly TRBD2 on 6 matching bases. The germline V gene has CDR1 MNHEY and CDR2 SMNVEV (reference sequence). Trimming removed 5 bases at V and 2 bases at J, with 12 bases between. CDR3 length equals 14 residues. This CDR3 reads CASSPVRGQETQYF. CDR3 nucleotide sequence: TGTGCCAGCAGTCCCGTCCGGGGGCAAGAGACCCAGTACTTC.

This clone was found once. The chain's CDR3 is CASSDPGSRSYNEQFF. The CDR3 coding sequence is TGTGCCAGCAGCGATCCGGGGAGTCGTTCATACAATGAGCAGTTCTTC. The rearrangement uses TRBV27 and TRBJ2-1; perhaps TRBD2 as D (5 bases). Germline CDR1 and CDR2: MNHEY and SMNVEV (reference sequence). V was shortened by 6 bases and J by 4 bases, with 19 bases between the two germline ends. The length of the CDR3 is 16 residues.

This clone was picked up one time. J is TRBJ1-4 and V is TRBV30; possibly TRBD1 for D (6 bases). Germline V gives CDR1 GTSNPN, CDR2 SVGIG (reference sequence). Trimming took off 3 bases at V and 5 bases at J, with 10 bases between the two ends. The CDR3 is 13 amino acids. CDR3 coding DNA: TGTGCCTGGAGGAGGGGGTTCAATGAAAAACTGTTTTTT. It encodes CAWRRGFNEKLFF.

The chain employs TRBV2 and TRBJ2-1; 7 bases fit TRBD2. J was trimmed by 5 bases and V by 6 bases; bases with no gene match: 7. CDR3 length equals 14 residues. Germline CDR1 SNHLY, CDR2 FYNNEI. DNA of the CDR3: TGTGCCAGCAGGCGGCGGGACTACCACAATGAGCAGTTCTTC. This codes for CASRRRDYHNEQFF.

The chain links TRBV7-2 to TRBJ1-2, with TRBD1 as a possible D gene (6 bases). The CDR3 length is 12 residues. Germline V CDR1 and CDR2: SGHTA, FQGNSA. Between the trimmed V and J ends, which lost 2 bases and 10 bases, there was a span of 11 bases. This chain's CDR3 is CASSLPRTVYTF. The CDR3 DNA follows: TGTGCCAGCAGCTTACCTAGGACAGTCTACACCTTC.

V and J are TRBV28 and TRBJ2-4; possibly TRBD1 for D (5 bases). CDR3 length equals 13 residues. The V end was cut by 5 bases, the J end by 7 bases, with 12 bases between. The germline V gene has CDR1 MDHEN and CDR2 SYDVKM. In DNA form, the CDR3 reads TGTGCCAGCAGTCAAATAGGGGTCAACATTCAGTACTTC. It translates to CASSQIGVNIQYF.

The V call is TRBV4-2, the J call TRBJ2-1, with TRBD2 matching 12 bases. CDR1 is LGHNA, CDR2 YNFKEQ, per germline. The CDR3 is made up of 15 amino acids. V lost 1 base to trimming and J lost 5 bases; unmatched junction nucleotides: 0. CDR3 nucleotides: TGTGCCAGCAGCCAAGGACTAGCGGGGGACAATGAGCAGTTCTTC. It codes for CASSQGLAGDNEQFF.

This rearrangement joins TRBV6-6 to TRBJ1-2; D is perhaps TRBD1 (5 bases). This CDR3 spans 14 amino acids. Trimming shortened V by 0 bases and J by 5 bases, and 10 bases separated the two germline ends. The germline V gene has CDR1 MNHNY and CDR2 SVGAGI (reference sequence). CDR3 DNA sequence: TGTGCCAGCAGTTACTCGGAAGGGGATTATGGCTACACCTTC. Translated, it gives CASSYSEGDYGYTF.

The chain is built from TRBV2 and TRBJ1-5; D remains unclear. CDR1 is SNHLY and CDR2 is FYNNEI in the germline V gene. Trimming pared 0 bases from V and 3 bases from J, leaving 6 bases between. CDR3 size: 14 residues. The CDR3 is CASSEALPNQPQHF. CDR3 in DNA: TGTGCCAGCAGTGAAGCGCTACCCAATCAGCCCCAGCATTTT.

The chain links TRBV7-2 to TRBJ2-1; 11 bases match TRBD2. The CDR3 contains 14 residues. The germline CDR1 and CDR2 sequences are SGHTA and FQGNSA. After removal of 5 bases from V and 8 bases from J, the junction contained 5 bases not matched to a gene. CDR3 sequence reads: CASSPSGLADEQFF. The CDR3 nucleotides are TGTGCCAGCAGCCCGTCGGGACTAGCGGATGAGCAGTTCTTC. The variable domain in full, with the rest retrieved from reference TRBV7-2 and TRBJ2-1, is GAGVSQSPSNKVTEKGKDVELRCDPISGHTALYWYRQSLGQGLEFLIYFQGNSAPDKSGLPSDRFSAERTGGSVSTLTIQRTQQEDSAVYLCASSPSGLADEQFFGPGTRLTVL.

The CDR3 DNA is TGTGCCAGCCAGGGGACCGGGGGGTGGGCCGGGGAGCTGTTTTTT. Translation gives CASQGTGGWAGELFF. The chain links TRBV25-1 to TRBJ2-2, with D possibly TRBD2 on 7 matching bases. V lost 8 bases and J lost 6, with 19 bases in between. Germline CDR1 is MGHDK and CDR2 is SYGVNS. This CDR3 comprises 15 residues.

The chain is built from TRBV5-1 and TRBJ2-7; 7 nucleotides align to TRBD1. CDR1 is SGHRS and CDR2 is YFSETQ in the germline V gene. V gave up 2 bases and J gave up 3 bases; unmatched junction bases: 5. This CDR3 spans 14 amino acids. CDR3 nucleotide sequence: TGCGCCAGCAGCTTAGCGACAGGGATCTACGAGCAGTACTTC. Residues: CASSLATGIYEQYF.

Only a few counts were recorded for this clone. The V gene is TRBV7-2, the J gene TRBJ1-5; TRBD1 agrees at 10 bases. There are 17 residues in the CDR3. The V gene end was trimmed by 5 bases and the J gene end by 6 bases; junction bases not matched to a gene: 13. Germline CDR1 reads SGHTA; CDR2 reads FQGNSA. Written as DNA, the CDR3 is TGTGCCAGCAGCCCACTTTTCGGGACAGGGGAAGGTCAGCCCCAGCATTTT. Its protein product is CASSPLFGTGEGQPQHF.

This chain's CDR3 is CSGGLGASTDTQYF. The CDR3 bases are TGCAGCGGGGGCTTGGGGGCCTCCACAGATACGCAGTATTTT. The chain carries TRBV29-1 and TRBJ2-3, with D perhaps matching TRBD1 (6 bases). This CDR3 region has 14 residues. Trimming pared 7 bases from V and 2 bases from J, leaving 16 bases between. CDR1 is SQVTM and CDR2 is ANQGSEA in the germline V gene.

This clone was recorded only once. The chain employs TRBV9 and TRBJ2-5; 9 nucleotides agree with TRBD2. The CDR3 is made up of 16 amino acids. Germline trimming cut 4 bases from V and 7 bases from J; bases unmatched to any gene: 14. CDR1 and CDR2 from the germline V gene are SGDLS and YYNGEE. The CDR3 sequence is CASSPGAGGVFGTQYF. Written as DNA, the CDR3 is TGTGCCAGCAGCCCAGGGGCGGGGGGGGTGTTTGGGACCCAGTACTTC.

This clone occurred a few times. Other DNA variants within this sample encode the same CDR3. This rearrangement joins TRBV19 to TRBJ1-3; TRBD1 matches at 8 bases. The CDR3 spans 13 residues. With V trimmed by 9 bases and J by 1 base, 2 bases remained unmatched. CDR1 is LNHDA, CDR2 SQIVND, per germline (reference sequence). The CDR3 DNA reads TGTGCCAGCGGACAGGGATCTGGAAACACCATATATTTT. Translated: CASGQGSGNTIYF.

As DNA, the CDR3 is TGTGCCAGCAGAAATACGGGACTTACGCAGTATTTT. Protein sequence: CASRNTGLTQYF. The chain links TRBV5-4 to TRBJ2-3; D might be TRBD2 (6 bases). Trimming stripped 5 bases from V and 8 bases from J, with 12 bases between. The CDR3 is made up of 12 amino acids. CDR1 and CDR2 (germline): SGHNT, YYREEE (reference sequence).